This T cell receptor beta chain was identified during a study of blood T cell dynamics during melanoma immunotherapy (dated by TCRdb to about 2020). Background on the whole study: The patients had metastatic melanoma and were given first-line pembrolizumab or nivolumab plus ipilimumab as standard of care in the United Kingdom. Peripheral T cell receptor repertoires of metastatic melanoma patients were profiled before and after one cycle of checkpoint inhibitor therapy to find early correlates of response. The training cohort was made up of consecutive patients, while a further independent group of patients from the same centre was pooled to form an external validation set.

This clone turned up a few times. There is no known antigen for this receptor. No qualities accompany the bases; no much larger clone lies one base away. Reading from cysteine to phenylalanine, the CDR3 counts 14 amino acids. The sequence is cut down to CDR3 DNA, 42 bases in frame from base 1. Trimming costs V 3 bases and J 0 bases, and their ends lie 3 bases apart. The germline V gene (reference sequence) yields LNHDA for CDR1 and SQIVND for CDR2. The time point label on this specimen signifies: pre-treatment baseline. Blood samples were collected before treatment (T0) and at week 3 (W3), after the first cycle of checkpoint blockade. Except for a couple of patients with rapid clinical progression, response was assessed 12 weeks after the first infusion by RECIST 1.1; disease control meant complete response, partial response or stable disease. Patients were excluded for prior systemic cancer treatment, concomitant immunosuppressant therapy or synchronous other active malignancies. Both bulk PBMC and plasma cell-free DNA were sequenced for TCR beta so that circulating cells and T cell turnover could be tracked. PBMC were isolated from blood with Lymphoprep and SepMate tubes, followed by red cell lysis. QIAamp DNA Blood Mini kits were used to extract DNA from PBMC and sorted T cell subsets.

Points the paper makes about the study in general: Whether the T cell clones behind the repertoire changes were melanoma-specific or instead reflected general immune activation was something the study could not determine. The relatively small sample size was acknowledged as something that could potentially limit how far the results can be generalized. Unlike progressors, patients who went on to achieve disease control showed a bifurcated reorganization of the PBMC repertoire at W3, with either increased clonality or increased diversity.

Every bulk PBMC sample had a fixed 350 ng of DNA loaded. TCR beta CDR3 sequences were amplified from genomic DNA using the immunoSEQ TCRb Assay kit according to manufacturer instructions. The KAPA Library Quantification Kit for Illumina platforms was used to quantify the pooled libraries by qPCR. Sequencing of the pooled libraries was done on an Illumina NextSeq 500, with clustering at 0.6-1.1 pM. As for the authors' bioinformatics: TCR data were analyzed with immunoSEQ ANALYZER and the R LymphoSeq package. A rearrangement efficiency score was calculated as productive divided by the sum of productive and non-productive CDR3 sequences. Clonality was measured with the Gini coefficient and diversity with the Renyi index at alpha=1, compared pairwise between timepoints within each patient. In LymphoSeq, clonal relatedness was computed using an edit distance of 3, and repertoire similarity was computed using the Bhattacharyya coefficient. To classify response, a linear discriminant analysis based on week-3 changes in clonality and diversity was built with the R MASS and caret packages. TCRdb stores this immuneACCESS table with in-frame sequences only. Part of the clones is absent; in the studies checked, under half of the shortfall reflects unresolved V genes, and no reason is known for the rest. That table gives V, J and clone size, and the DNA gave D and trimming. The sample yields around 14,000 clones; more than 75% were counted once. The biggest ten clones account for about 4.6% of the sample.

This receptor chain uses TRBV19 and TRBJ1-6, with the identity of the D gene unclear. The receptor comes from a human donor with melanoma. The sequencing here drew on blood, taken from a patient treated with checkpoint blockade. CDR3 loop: CASSISSYNSPLHF. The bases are TGTGCCAGTAGTATTAGCTCCTATAATTCACCCCTCCACTTT.